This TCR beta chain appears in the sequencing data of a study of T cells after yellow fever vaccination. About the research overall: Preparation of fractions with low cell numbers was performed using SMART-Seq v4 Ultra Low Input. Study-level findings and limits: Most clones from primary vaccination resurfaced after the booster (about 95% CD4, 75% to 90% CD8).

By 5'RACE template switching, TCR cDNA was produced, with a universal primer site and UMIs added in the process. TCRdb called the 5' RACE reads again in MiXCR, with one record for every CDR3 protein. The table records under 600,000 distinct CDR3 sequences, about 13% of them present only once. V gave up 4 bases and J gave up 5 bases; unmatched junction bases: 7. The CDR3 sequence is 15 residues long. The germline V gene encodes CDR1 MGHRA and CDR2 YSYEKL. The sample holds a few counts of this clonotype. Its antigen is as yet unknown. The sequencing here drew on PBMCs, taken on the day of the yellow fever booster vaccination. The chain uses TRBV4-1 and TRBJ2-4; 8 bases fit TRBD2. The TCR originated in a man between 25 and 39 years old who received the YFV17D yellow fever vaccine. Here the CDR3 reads CASSLAGLAENIQYF. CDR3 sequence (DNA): TGCGCCAGCAGCCTGGCCGGACTAGCAGAAAACATTCAGTACTTC.